These 10 T cell receptor beta chains originate from one sample sequenced in a study of monozygotic twins with inflammatory bowel disease (dated by TCRdb to the late 2010s). The library was prepared using 5' RACE. These reads were obtained on an Illumina HiSeq 2500. TCRdb reprocessed the reads and provides one entry for every CDR3 protein sequence; no DNA is given. This sample's listing comprises about 210,000 distinct CDR3 sequences. The top ten constitute roughly 1.5% of the sample. The sequencing input was blood. The source is a human donor with ulcerative colitis or Crohn's disease, or a healthy co-twin of an affected twin (not recorded which).

The rearrangement joins TRBV6-5 to TRBJ1-2; the D gene TCRdb calls, TRBD1, cannot be checked with no DNA. The germline V gene has CDR1 MNHEY and CDR2 SVGAGI. The CDR3 covers 13 residues. CDR3 protein: CAIQPGQGYGYTF.

The V and J genes are TRBV11-3 and TRBJ2-2; TCRdb lists TRBD1, though no DNA is available to test this call. The CDR3 is 17 residues long. Germline CDR1 SGHNT, CDR2 YENEEA. The CDR3 spells CASSDAPGGLGTGELFF.

The chain links TRBV12-3 or TRBV12-4 to TRBJ1-3; the D gene TCRdb calls, TRBD1, cannot be checked with no DNA. This CDR3 comprises 15 residues. The chain's CDR3 is CASSLRGANRNTIYF.

The chain employs TRBV10-2 and TRBJ2-3; as DNA is missing, the TRBD1 call by TCRdb cannot be tested. This CDR3 has 15 residues. Germline V CDR1 and CDR2: WSHSY, SAAADI. The CDR3: CASSELGGATDTQYF.

The V gene is TRBV5-4, the J gene TRBJ2-1. This CDR3 spans 12 amino acids. Germline CDR1 is SGHNT and CDR2 is YYREEE (reference sequence). Here the CDR3 reads CASSLDTSEQFF.

CDR3 in amino acids: CASSATLDGSSYNEQFF. V gene TRBV5-1 combines with J gene TRBJ2-1. The CDR3 covers 17 residues. Germline CDR1 reads SGHRS; CDR2 reads YFSETQ.

The J gene is TRBJ2-1, the V gene TRBV15; without DNA, the TCRdb call of TRBD1 cannot be checked. The CDR3 has 16 residues. Germline V gene lookup returns CDR1 LNHNV and CDR2 YYDKDF (reference sequence). CDR3 amino acids: CATSRDRTGGLNEQFF.

The J gene is TRBJ2-5, the V gene TRBV3-1; TCRdb proposes TRBD1, but this gene call is untestable without DNA. CDR3 length: 15 residues. The germline gives CDR1 LGHDT, CDR2 YNNKEL (reference sequence). CDR3: CASSQDGQIQETQYF.

The CDR3 loop is CSASSSSGGPYEQYF. This sequence joins TRBV20-1 and TRBJ2-7; as DNA is missing, the TRBD1 call by TCRdb cannot be tested. Germline values: CDR1 DFQATT, CDR2 SNEGSKA (reference sequence). The CDR3 runs 15 residues.

V gene TRBV29-1 combines with J gene TRBJ2-7. This CDR3 has 14 amino acids. CDR1 SQVTM and CDR2 ANQGSEA come from the germline V gene. CDR3 amino acids: CSVVMTQLGYEQYF.